This T cell receptor (beta chain) derives from a study of Graves' ophthalmopathy and Graves' hyperthyroidism. Findings and limits, study-wide: At roughly 67% sensitivity and about 72% specificity, the model predicted progression of the ophthalmopathy.

The CDR3 extends over 14 amino acids. CDR1 and CDR2 from the germline V gene are SGHRS and YFSETQ. V gave up 2 bases and J gave up 0 bases, with 9 bases separating them. None of the included patients had other autoimmune diseases, uncontrolled infections, pregnancy or lactation, as these led to exclusion. Beta-chain TCR CDR3 regions were amplified from RNA transcripts. The workflow started with a first-round RT-PCR run with HTBI primers and then moved on to a second-round multiplex PCR. TCRdb re-analysed the multiplex PCR reads in MiXCR, keeping a single row per CDR3 protein. The sample carries about 370,000 distinct CDR3 sequences, roughly 15% recorded once. This clonotype showed up many times. Its cognate antigen is unknown.

This chain joins TRBV5-1 and TRBJ2-7; D call uncertain. The sample taken for sequencing was peripheral blood. This receptor was taken from an adult woman with stable Graves' hyperthyroidism. CDR3 nucleotides: TGCGCCAGCAGCTTCGGGCAGCTCTCCTACGAGCAGTACTTC. This codes for CASSFGQLSYEQYF.